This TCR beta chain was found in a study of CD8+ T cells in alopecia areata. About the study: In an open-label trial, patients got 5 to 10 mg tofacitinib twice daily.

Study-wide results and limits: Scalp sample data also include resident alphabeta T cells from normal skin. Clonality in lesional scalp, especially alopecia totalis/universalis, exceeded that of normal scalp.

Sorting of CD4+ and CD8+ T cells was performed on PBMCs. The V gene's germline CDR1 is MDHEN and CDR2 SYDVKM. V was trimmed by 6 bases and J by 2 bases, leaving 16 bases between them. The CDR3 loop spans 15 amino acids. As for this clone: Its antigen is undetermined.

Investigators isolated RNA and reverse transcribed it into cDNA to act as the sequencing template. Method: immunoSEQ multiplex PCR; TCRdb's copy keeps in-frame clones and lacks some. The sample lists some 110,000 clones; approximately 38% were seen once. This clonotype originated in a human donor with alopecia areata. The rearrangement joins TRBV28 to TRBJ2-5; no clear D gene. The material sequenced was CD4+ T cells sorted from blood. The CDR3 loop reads CASRLSTTRQETQYF. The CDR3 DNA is TGTGCCAGCAGATTGTCCACCACGCGTCAAGAGACCCAGTACTTC.